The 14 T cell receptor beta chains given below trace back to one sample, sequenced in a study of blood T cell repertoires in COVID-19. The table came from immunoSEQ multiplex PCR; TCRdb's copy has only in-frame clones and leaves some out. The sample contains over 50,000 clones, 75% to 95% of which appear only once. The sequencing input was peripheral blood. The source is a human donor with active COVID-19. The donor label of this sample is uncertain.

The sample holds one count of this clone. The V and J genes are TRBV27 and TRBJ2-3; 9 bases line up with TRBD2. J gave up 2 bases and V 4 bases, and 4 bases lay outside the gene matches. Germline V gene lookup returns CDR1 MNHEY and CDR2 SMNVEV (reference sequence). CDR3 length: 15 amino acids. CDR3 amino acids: CASSYLAGFTDTQYF. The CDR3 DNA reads TGTGCCAGCAGTTACCTAGCGGGATTCACAGATACGCAGTATTTT.

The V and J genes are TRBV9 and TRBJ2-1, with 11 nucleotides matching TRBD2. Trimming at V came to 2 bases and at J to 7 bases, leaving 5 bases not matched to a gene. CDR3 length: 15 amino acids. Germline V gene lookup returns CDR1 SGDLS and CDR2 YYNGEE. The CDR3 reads CASSVSGGARNEQFF. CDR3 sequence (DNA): TGTGCCAGCAGCGTTAGCGGGGGGGCCAGGAATGAGCAGTTCTTC. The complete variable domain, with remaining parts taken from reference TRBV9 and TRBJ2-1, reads DSGVTQTPKHLITATGQRVTLRCSPRSGDLSVYWYQQSLDQGLQFLIQYYNGEERAKGNILERFSAQQFPDLHSELNLSSLELGDSALYFCASSVSGGARNEQFFGPGTRLTVL.

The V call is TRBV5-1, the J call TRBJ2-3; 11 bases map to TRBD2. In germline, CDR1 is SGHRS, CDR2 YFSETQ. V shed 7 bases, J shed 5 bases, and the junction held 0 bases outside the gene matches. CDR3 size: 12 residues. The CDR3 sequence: CASGLAGDTQYF. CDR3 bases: TGCGCCAGCGGACTAGCGGGAGATACGCAGTATTTT.

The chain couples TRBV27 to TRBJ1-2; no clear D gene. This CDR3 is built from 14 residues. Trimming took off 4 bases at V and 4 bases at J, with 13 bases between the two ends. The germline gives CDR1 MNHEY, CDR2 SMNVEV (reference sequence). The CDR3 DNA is TGTGCCAGCAGTTCGAACCGGGAGCTCTATGGCTACACCTTC. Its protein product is CASSSNRELYGYTF.

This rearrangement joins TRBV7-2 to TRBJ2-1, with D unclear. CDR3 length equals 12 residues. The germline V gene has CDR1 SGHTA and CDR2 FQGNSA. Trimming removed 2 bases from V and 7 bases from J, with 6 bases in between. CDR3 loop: CASSLTVNEQFF. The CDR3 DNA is TGTGCCAGCAGCTTAACGGTAAATGAGCAGTTCTTC.

CDR3 amino acids: CASSVPGQGEKGLSYEQYF. In DNA, the CDR3 is TGTGCCAGCAGCGTACCAGGACAGGGGGAAAAGGGGCTGAGTTACGAGCAGTACTTC. The chain carries TRBV9 and TRBJ2-7; 10 bases are shared with TRBD1. V lost 1 base to trimming and J lost 4 bases; unmatched junction nucleotides: 17. CDR3 length equals 19 residues. CDR1 and CDR2 (germline): SGDLS, YYNGEE.

The CDR3 DNA reads TGTGCCAGTAGTGCCAGTTACAGGGCCAAAAACATTCAGTACTTC. This encodes CASSASYRAKNIQYF. The J gene is TRBJ2-4, the V gene TRBV19; weak D call: TRBD1 (5 bases). Germline V gene sequence: CDR1 LNHDA, CDR2 SQIVND (reference sequence). The CDR3 is 15 amino acids. The germline V and J ends were trimmed by 5 bases and 1 base, with 12 bases remaining between them. Together with reference TRBV19 and TRBJ2-4, the CDR3 gives the full variable domain: DGGITQSPKYLFRKEGQNVTLSCEQNLNHDAMYWYRQDPGQGLRLIYYSQIVNDFQKGDIAEGYSVSREKKESFPLTVTSAQKNPTAFYLCASSASYRAKNIQYFGAGTRLSVL.

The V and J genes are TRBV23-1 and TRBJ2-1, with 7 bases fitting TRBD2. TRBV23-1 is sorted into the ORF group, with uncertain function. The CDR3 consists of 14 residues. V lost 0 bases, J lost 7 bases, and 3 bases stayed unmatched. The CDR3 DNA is TGCGCCAGCAGTCAATCCGGCGGGAGTAATGAGCAGTTCTTC. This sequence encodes CASSQSGGSNEQFF.

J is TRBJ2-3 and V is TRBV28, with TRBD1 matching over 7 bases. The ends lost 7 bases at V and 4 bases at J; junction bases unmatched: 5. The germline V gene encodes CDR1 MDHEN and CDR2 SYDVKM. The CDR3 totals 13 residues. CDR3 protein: CASTGGTADTQYF. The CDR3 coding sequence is TGTGCCAGCACCGGTGGGACAGCAGATACGCAGTATTTT.

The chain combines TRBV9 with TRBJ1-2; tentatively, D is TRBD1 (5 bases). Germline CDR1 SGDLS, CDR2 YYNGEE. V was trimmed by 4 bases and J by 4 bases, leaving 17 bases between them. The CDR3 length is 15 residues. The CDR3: CASSPQQGGSYGYTF. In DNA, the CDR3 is TGTGCCAGCAGCCCCCAGCAGGGAGGATCCTATGGCTACACCTTC.

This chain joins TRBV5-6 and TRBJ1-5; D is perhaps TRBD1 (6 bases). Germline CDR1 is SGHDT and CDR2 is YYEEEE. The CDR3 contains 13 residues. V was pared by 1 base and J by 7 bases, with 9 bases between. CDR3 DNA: TGTGCCAGCAGCTTGCCAGGGGACCAGCCCCAGCATTTT. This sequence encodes CASSLPGDQPQHF. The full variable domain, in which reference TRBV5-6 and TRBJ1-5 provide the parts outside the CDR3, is DAGVTQSPTHLIKTRGQQVTLRCSPKSGHDTVSWYQQALGQGPQFIFQYYEEEERQRGNFPDRFSGHQFPNYSSELNVNALLLGDSALYLCASSLPGDQPQHFGDGTRLSIL.

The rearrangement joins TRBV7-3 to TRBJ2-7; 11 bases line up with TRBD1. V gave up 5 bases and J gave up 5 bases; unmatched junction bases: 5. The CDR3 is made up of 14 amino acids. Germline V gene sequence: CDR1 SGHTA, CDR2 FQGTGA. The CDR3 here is CASSRTGGRDEQYF. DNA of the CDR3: TGTGCCAGCAGCCGGACAGGGGGCCGGGACGAGCAGTACTTC.

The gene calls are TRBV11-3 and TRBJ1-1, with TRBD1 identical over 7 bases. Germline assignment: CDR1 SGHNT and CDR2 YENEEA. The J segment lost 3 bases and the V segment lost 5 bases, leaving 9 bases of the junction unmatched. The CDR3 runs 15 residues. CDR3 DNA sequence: TGTGCCAGCAGCCCGGGACAGCGAGGGGACACTGAAGCTTTCTTT. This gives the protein CASSPGQRGDTEAFF.

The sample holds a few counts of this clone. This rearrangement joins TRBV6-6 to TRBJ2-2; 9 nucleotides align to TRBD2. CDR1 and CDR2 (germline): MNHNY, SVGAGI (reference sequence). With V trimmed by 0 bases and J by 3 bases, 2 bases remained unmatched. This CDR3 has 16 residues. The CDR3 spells CASSYSRLADTGELFF. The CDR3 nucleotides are TGTGCCAGCAGTTACTCGAGACTAGCGGACACCGGGGAGCTGTTTTTT.